This is a list of T cell receptor beta chains from one sample in a study of blood T cell repertoires in COVID-19. Assay: immunoSEQ multiplex PCR; the TCRdb copy retains only in-frame clones and omits some. The sample yields approximately 120,000 clones, 65% to 85% seen once. Sequencing was done on a sample of peripheral blood. These TCRs come from a man in his thirties or forties with COVID-19, enrolled during active disease. CDR3s include the opening cysteine and the closing phenylalanine or tryptophan. A D gene is named only where the DNA matches it firmly. Size tells how often a clone was seen (once, few, many) or the class of an expanded clone, and some rows leave it out.

j_gene	v_gene	abundance	d_gene	CDR3aa	CDR3nt
TRBJ2-3	TRBV5-4	.	.	CASSLVSADTQYF	TGTGCCAGCAGCTTGGTCAGCGCAGATACGCAGTATTTT
TRBJ1-2	TRBV7-8	.	.	CASSSTLNYGYTF	TGTGCCAGCAGCTCCACCCTAAACTATGGCTACACCTTC
TRBJ2-5	TRBV5-1	once	.	CASSLTTFTQETQYF	TGCGCCAGCAGCTTAACGACATTCACCCAAGAGACCCAGTACTTC
TRBJ1-1	TRBV27	once	.	CASSGNTEAFF	TGTGCCAGCAGCGGTAACACTGAAGCTTTCTTT
TRBJ2-1	TRBV2	.	.	CASSWASSYNEQFF	TGTGCCAGCAGTTGGGCCAGCTCTTACAATGAGCAGTTCTTC
TRBJ2-7	TRBV27	.	.	CASSLKRSSYEQYF	TGTGCCAGCAGTTTAAAGCGTTCCTCCTACGAGCAGTACTTC
TRBJ1-1	TRBV7-9	.	.	CASSLARALNTEAFF	TGTGCCAGCAGCTTAGCTCGAGCTTTGAACACTGAAGCTTTCTTT
TRBJ1-5	TRBV9	once	.	CASSVGGGDGQPQHF	TGTGCCAGCAGCGTAGGTGGAGGGGATGGTCAGCCCCAGCATTTT
TRBJ1-6	TRBV14	.	.	CASSFAGPLYNSPLHF	TGTGCCAGCAGCTTTGCGGGGCCCCTGTATAATTCACCCCTCCACTTT
TRBJ1-1	TRBV9	.	.	CASSVETDRTEAFF	TGTGCCAGCAGCGTAGAGACCGACAGGACTGAAGCTTTCTTT
TRBJ1-4	TRBV6-5	.	TRBD1	CASSYSRQGNEKLFF	TGTGCCAGCAGTTACTCTAGACAGGGAAATGAAAAACTGTTTTTT
TRBJ2-7	TRBV4-1	.	TRBD2	CASSHAWEGTSEQYF	TGCGCCAGCAGCCATGCCTGGGAGGGTACGAGCGAGCAGTACTTC
TRBJ2-1	TRBV30	.	TRBD2	CAWSVDAGGWEQFF	TGTGCCTGGAGTGTTGACGCGGGAGGATGGGAGCAGTTCTTC
TRBJ1-2	TRBV28	.	TRBD1	CASSGTGTGSYGYTF	TGTGCCAGCAGTGGAACCGGGACAGGGTCCTATGGCTACACCTTC
TRBJ2-7	TRBV30	.	TRBD1	CAWRPRTGTGGSYEQYF	TGTGCCTGGAGGCCCCGGACCGGGACAGGGGGCTCCTACGAGCAGTACTTC
TRBJ2-1	TRBV7-2	.	.	CASSLKGSGHEQFF	TGTGCCAGCAGCTTAAAAGGTAGCGGCCATGAGCAGTTCTTC
TRBJ1-5	TRBV6-5	.	.	CASSYSKHSNQPQHF	TGTGCCAGCAGTTACTCGAAACACAGCAATCAGCCCCAGCATTTT
TRBJ1-1	TRBV2	.	.	CASIRSDSMNTEAFF	TGTGCCAGCATCCGGAGCGACAGTATGAACACTGAAGCTTTCTTT
TRBJ2-7	TRBV2	.	TRBD1	CASIQNPGQLYEQYF	TGTGCCAGCATCCAGAACCCGGGACAGCTCTACGAGCAGTACTTC
TRBJ2-5	TRBV5-4	.	TRBD1	CASSSQDRPRTQYF	TGTGCCAGCAGCTCGCAGGACAGGCCGAGGACCCAGTACTTC
TRBJ2-7	TRBV15	.	.	CATSSPGGGAIEQYF	TGTGCCACCAGCAGTCCCGGAGGGGGGGCGATCGAGCAGTACTTC
TRBJ1-1	TRBV7-9	.	.	CASSLDSMNTEAFF	TGTGCCAGCAGCCTTGACAGCATGAACACTGAAGCTTTCTTT
TRBJ2-7	TRBV4-2	.	TRBD2	CASSPTSGSSDEQYF	TGTGCCAGCAGCCCCACTAGCGGGAGTAGCGACGAGCAGTACTTC
TRBJ2-5	TRBV18	.	.	CASSPESGSRVTQYF	TGTGCCAGCTCACCGGAAAGCGGATCTCGGGTTACCCAGTACTTC
TRBJ2-1	TRBV24-1	.	.	CATTSTKGERNGEQFF	TGTGCCACCACCTCCACCAAGGGGGAGAGGAACGGTGAGCAGTTCTTC
TRBJ2-2	TRBV27	.	TRBD1	CASSWGQGGGNTGELFF	TGTGCCAGCAGTTGGGGACAGGGAGGTGGAAACACCGGGGAGCTGTTTTTT
TRBJ1-2	TRBV18	.	.	CASSEGSNYGYTF	TGTGCCAGCTCAGAGGGATCTAACTATGGCTACACCTTC
TRBJ1-6	TRBV29-1	.	.	CSVERIREVNSPLHF	TGCAGCGTTGAACGGATCAGGGAAGTAAATTCACCCCTCCACTTT
TRBJ2-5	TRBV6-2/TRBV6-3	.	.	CASSYGGGETQYF	TGTGCCAGCAGTTACGGCGGTGGGGAGACCCAGTACTTC
TRBJ1-5	TRBV19	.	TRBD1	CASGGTGANQPQHF	TGTGCCAGTGGGGGGACAGGGGCCAATCAGCCCCAGCATTTT
TRBJ1-1	TRBV28	.	TRBD1	CASSIRDRGPEGAFF	TGTGCCAGCAGCATCCGGGACAGGGGTCCCGAGGGAGCTTTCTTT
TRBJ2-1	TRBV28	.	TRBD2	CASSFHRGSSYNEQFF	TGTGCCAGCAGTTTTCACCGCGGGAGCTCCTACAATGAGCAGTTCTTC